The 7 T cell receptor beta chains given below trace back to one sample, sequenced in a study of T cell responses to AZD1222 COVID-19 vaccine. The assay was immunoSEQ multiplex PCR, and TCRdb's table has in-frame clones only and misses some. The sample yields 130,000 to 150,000 clones, around 89% seen once. The sample consisted of peripheral blood, taken on day 0 of AZD1222 vaccination. These receptors all come from an adult in good health.

The rearrangement links TRBV20-1 to TRBJ1-2; D ambiguous. With 5 bases removed from V and 7 bases from J, the gap between germline ends came to 5 bases. The CDR3 is 9 residues long. Germline lookup yields CDR1 DFQATT and CDR2 SNEGSKA (reference sequence). The chain's CDR3 is CSAEGGYTF. CDR3 nucleotide sequence: TGCAGTGCTGAAGGTGGCTACACCTTC.

This clone occurred once. The chain recombines TRBV14 with TRBJ2-7; D unresolved. Trimming took off 3 bases at V and 6 bases at J, with 15 bases between the two ends. Germline V lookup: CDR1 SGHDN, CDR2 FVKESK. The CDR3 runs 14 residues. CDR3 DNA sequence: TGTGCCAGCAGCCACGGTGGACCTAAGCTCGAGCAGTACTTC. Protein: CASSHGGPKLEQYF.

The rearrangement joins TRBV29-1 to TRBJ2-5; possibly TRBD1 for D (6 bases). Trimming removed 4 bases from V and 5 bases from J, with 14 bases in between. From germline, CDR1 is SQVTM and CDR2 ANQGSEA. The length of the CDR3 is 13 residues. CDR3 sequence (DNA): TGCAGCGTTGTCGCTAGGGGGTGGGAGACCCAGTACTTC. Amino acids: CSVVARGWETQYF.

This clone has a handful of counts. The gene calls are TRBV28 and TRBJ2-7; D unresolved. Germline assignment: CDR1 MDHEN and CDR2 SYDVKM. Trimming took 8 bases from V and 0 from J, leaving 5 bases between them. CDR3 length: 11 amino acids. CDR3 DNA: TGTGCCAGCGAGGACTCCTACGAGCAGTACTTC. This translates into CASEDSYEQYF.

This clone was seen only once. V usage is TRBV28 and J usage is TRBJ2-4; 11 nucleotides match TRBD1. V lost 7 bases, J lost 2 bases, and 10 bases stayed unmatched. The V gene's germline CDR1 is MDHEN and CDR2 SYDVKM. The CDR3 contains 17 residues. The CDR3 loop reads CASTNRGTGGTKNIQYF. Written as DNA, the CDR3 is TGTGCCAGCACCAACCGGGGGACAGGGGGTACCAAAAACATTCAGTACTTC. Based on the CDR3 plus reference TRBV28 and TRBJ2-4, the full variable domain is DVKVTQSSRYLVKRTGEKVFLECVQDMDHENMFWYRQDPGLGLRLIYFSYDVKMKEKGDIPEGYSVSREKKERFSLILESASTNQTSMYLCASTNRGTGGTKNIQYFGAGTRLSVL.

The chain joins TRBV7-3 to TRBJ1-1; 8 nucleotides line up with TRBD1. Germline values: CDR1 SGHTA, CDR2 FQGTGA. V shed 4 bases and J 0 bases; nucleotides not matched to a gene: 4. The CDR3 totals 15 residues. CDR3 protein: CASSSLTGVNTEAFF. In nucleotides, the CDR3 is TGTGCCAGCAGCTCCTTGACAGGGGTGAACACTGAAGCTTTCTTT.

V gene TRBV2 combines with J gene TRBJ1-4; TRBD1 is a possible D gene (5 bases). Germline V gives CDR1 SNHLY, CDR2 FYNNEI. The CDR3 has 14 amino acids. The V end was cut by 3 bases, the J end by 7 bases, with 12 bases between. CDR3 bases: TGTGCCAGCAGTGAGATACAGGCCGGTGAAAAACTGTTTTTT. Its protein product is CASSEIQAGEKLFF.